Reported below is one TCR beta chain. No antigen is known for it. The CDR3 totals 13 residues. From germline, CDR1 is MNHEY and CDR2 SVGAGI. V lost 6 bases and J 3 bases, leaving 11 bases between the germline ends. The sample comes from a study of T cell responses to AZD1222 COVID-19 vaccine. Broader study findings: AZD1222 recipients seropositive at baseline numbered only 6 or 7. Most donors were white British, females outnumbered males, and clonal diversity was possibly underestimated.

Using immunoSEQ multiplex PCR, the repertoire was profiled, and TCRdb retains in-frame clones only, with some absent. This table has around 200,000 clones, about 86% appearing once. This sequence joins TRBV6-5 and TRBJ1-1; maybe TRBD1 (5 bases). This specimen consisted of peripheral blood, obtained on day 0 of AZD1222 vaccination. The sequence was collected from an adult in good health. The CDR3 region has the DNA TGTGCCAGCAGGGGGGTCGGGGACACTGAAGCTTTCTTT. It encodes CASRGVGDTEAFF.